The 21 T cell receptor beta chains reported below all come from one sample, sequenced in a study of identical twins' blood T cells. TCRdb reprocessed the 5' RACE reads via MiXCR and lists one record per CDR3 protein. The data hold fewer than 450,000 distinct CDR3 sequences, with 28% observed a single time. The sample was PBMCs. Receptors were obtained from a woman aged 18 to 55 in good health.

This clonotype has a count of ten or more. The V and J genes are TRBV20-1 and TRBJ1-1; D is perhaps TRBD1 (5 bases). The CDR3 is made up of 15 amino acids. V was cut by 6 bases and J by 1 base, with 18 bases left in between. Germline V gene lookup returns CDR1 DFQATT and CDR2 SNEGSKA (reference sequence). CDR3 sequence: CSALGGAASNTEAFF. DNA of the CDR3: TGCAGTGCCCTAGGAGGGGCAGCCTCGAACACTGAAGCTTTCTTT.

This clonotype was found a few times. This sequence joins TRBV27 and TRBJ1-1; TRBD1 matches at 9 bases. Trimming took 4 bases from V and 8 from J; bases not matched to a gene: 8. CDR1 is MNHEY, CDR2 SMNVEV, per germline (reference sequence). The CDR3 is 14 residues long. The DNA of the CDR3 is TGTGCCAGCAGTTGGGGACAGGGTAGAGTGGAAGCTTTCTTT. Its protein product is CASSWGQGRVEAFF.

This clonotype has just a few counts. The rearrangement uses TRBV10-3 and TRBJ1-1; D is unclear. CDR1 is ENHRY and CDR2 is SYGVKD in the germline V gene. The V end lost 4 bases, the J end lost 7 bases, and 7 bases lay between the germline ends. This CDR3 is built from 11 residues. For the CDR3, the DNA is TGTGCCATCAGTGGAGGATTTGAAGCTTTCTTT. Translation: CAISGGFEAFF.

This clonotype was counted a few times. As DNA, the CDR3 is TGCGCCAGCAGCCAAGGGCAGGGGTCTATCCTTGGTACAGATACGCAGTATTTT. It is translated as CASSQGQGSILGTDTQYF. The V and J genes are TRBV4-3 and TRBJ2-3; a weak D match, TRBD1 (6 bases). Trimming removed 1 base at V and 3 bases at J, with 20 bases between. The CDR3 spans 18 residues. Germline CDR1 is LGHNA and CDR2 is YSLEER.

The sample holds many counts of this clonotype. In DNA form, the CDR3 reads TGCGCCAGCAGCTTCGGGCGAACGGGTGAAAAACTGTTTTTT. Translated, it gives CASSFGRTGEKLFF. The J gene is TRBJ1-4, the V gene TRBV5-1, with D unresolved. Germline CDR1 reads SGHRS; CDR2 reads YFSETQ. With 2 bases removed from V and 7 bases from J, the gap between germline ends came to 12 bases. The CDR3 is 14 amino acids.

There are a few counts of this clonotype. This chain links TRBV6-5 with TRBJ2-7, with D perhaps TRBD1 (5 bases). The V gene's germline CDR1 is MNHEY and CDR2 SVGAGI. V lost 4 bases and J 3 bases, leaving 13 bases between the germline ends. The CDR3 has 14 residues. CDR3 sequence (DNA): TGTGCCAGCAGTTTCGGCAGGGTATACTACGAGCAGTACTTC. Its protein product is CASSFGRVYYEQYF.

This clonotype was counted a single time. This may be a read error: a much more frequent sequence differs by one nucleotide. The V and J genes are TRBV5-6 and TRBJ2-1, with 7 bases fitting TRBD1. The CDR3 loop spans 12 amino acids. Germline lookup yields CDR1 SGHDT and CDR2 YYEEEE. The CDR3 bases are TGTGCCAACAGCCCGGGACAGCTTGAGCAGTTCTTC. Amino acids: CANSPGQLEQFF.

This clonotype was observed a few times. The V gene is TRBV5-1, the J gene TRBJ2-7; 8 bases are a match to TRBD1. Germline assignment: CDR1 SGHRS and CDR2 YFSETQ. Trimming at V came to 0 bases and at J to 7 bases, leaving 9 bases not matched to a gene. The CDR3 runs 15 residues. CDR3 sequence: CASSLAPGQATEQYF. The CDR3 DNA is TGCGCCAGCAGCTTGGCCCCGGGACAGGCGACAGAGCAGTACTTC.

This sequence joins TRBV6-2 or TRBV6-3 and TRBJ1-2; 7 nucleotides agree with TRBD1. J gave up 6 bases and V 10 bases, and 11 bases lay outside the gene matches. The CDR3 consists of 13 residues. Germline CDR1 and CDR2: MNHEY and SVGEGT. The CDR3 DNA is TGTGCCACCCGAAAGACAGGGAGAGATGGCTACACCTTC. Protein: CATRKTGRDGYTF.

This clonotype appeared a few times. CDR3 nucleotide sequence: TGTGCCAGCAGCTTAGTCCGTGACGAGCAGTACTTC. It specifies CASSLVRDEQYF. The genes are TRBV7-9 and TRBJ2-7; D ambiguous. Looked up from germline, CDR1 is SEHNR and CDR2 is FQNEAQ (reference sequence). V was cut by 1 base and J by 5 bases, with 6 bases left in between. The CDR3 spans 12 residues. Variable domain in full (rest from reference TRBV7-9 and TRBJ2-7): DTGVSQNPRHKITKRGQNVTFRCDPISEHNRLYWYRQTLGQGPEFLTYFQNEAQLEKSRLLSDRFSAERPKGSFSTLEIQRTEQGDSAMYLCASSLVRDEQYFGPGTRLTVT.

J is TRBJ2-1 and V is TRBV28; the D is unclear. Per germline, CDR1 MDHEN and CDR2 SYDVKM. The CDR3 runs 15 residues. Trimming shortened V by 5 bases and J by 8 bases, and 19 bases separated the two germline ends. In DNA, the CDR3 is TGTGCCAGCAGTACCCCCCCACACGGTCGGGATGAGCAGTTCTTC. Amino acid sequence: CASSTPPHGRDEQFF.

CDR3 sequence (DNA): TGCAGTGCTCGTCCGGACTACTCCTACGAGCAGTACTTC. As protein: CSARPDYSYEQYF. V is TRBV20-1 and J is TRBJ2-7, with D perhaps matching TRBD2 (6 bases). In germline, CDR1 is DFQATT, CDR2 SNEGSKA (reference sequence). The CDR3 is made up of 13 amino acids. V lost 5 bases and J 0 bases, leaving 11 bases between the germline ends.

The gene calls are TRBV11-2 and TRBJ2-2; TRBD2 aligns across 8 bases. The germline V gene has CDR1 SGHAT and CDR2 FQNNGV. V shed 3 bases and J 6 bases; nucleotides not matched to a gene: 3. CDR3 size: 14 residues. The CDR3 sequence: CASSFRGGAGELFF. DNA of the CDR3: TGTGCCAGCAGCTTCCGGGGGGGCGCCGGGGAGCTGTTTTTT.

CDR3 sequence: CAIRNGGSTDTQHF. CDR3 bases: TGTGCCATCAGGAACGGGGGGAGCACAGATACGCAGCATTTT. V usage is TRBV10-3 and J usage is TRBJ2-3, with a tentative D call TRBD1 (5 bases). The last part of the DNA fits TRBJ1-5 better; the J call may be wrong. Germline values: CDR1 ENHRY, CDR2 SYGVKD. The CDR3 loop spans 14 amino acids.

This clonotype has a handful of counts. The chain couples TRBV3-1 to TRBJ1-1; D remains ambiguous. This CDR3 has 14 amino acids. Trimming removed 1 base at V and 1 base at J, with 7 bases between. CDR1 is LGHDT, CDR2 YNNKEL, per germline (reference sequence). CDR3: CASSQGPTNTEAFF. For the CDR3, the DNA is TGTGCCAGCAGCCAAGGACCGACGAACACTGAAGCTTTCTTT.

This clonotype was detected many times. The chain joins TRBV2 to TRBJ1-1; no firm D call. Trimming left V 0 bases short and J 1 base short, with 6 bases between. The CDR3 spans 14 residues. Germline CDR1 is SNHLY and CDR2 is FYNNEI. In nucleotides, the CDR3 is TGTGCCAGCAGTGAAGCACGGGGGAACACTGAAGCTTTCTTT. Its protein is CASSEARGNTEAFF.

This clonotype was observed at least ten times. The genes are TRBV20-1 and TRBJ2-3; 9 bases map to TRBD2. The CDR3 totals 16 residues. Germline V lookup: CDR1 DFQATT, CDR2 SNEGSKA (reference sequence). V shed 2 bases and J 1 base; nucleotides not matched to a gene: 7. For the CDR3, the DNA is TGCAGTGCTAGACCTTCTATAGCGGGGGGCACAGATACGCAGTATTTT. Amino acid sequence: CSARPSIAGGTDTQYF.

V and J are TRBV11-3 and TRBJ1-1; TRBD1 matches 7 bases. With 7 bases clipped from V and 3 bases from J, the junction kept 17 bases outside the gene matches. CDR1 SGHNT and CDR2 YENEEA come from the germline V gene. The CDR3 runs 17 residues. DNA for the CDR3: TGTGCCAGCACCTATGACAGGGTTGGGCCCCGGGACACTGAAGCTTTCTTT. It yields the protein CASTYDRVGPRDTEAFF.

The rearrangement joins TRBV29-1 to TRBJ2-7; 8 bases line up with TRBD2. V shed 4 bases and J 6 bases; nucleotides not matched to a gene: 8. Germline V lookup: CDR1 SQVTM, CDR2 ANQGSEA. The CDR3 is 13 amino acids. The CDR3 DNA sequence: TGCAGCGTTGGAGATAGCGGGGACTCCGAGCAGTACTTC. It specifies CSVGDSGDSEQYF.

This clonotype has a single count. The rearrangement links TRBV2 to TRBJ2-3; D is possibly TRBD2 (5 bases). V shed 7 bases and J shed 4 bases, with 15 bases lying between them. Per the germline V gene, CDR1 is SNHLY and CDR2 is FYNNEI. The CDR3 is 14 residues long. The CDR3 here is CASTFRTYADTQYF. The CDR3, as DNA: TGTGCCAGCACGTTCCGGACTTACGCAGATACGCAGTATTTT. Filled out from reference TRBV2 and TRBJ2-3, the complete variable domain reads EPEVTQTPSHQVTQMGQEVILRCVPISNHLYFYWYRQILGQKVEFLVSFYNNEISEKSEIFDDQFSVERPDGSNFTLKIRSTKLEDSAMYFCASTFRTYADTQYFGPGTRLTVL.

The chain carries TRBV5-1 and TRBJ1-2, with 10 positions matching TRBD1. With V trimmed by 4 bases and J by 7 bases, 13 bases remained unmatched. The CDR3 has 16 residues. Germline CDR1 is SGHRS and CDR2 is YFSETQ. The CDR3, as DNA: TGCGCCAGCAGCGGAGGGACAGGGGCTAGTCGAGGTGGCTACACCTTC. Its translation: CASSGGTGASRGGYTF.